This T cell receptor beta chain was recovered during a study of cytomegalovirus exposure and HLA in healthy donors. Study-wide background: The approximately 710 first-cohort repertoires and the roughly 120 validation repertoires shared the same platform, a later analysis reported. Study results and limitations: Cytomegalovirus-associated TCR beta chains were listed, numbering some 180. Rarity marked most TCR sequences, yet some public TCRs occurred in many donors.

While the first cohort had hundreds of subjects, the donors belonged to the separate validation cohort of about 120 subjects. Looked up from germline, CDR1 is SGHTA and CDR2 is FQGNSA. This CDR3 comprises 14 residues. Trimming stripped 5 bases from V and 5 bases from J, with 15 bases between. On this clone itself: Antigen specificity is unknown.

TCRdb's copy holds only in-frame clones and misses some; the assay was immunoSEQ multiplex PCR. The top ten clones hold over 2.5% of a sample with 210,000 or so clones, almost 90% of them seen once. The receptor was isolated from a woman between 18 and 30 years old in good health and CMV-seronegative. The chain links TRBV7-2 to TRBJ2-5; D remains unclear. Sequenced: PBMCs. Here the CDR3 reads CASSPPQRRETQYF. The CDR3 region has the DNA TGTGCCAGCAGCCCCCCCCAGCGTCGCGAGACCCAGTACTTC.